These 20 T cell receptor beta chains originate from one sample sequenced in a study of blood T cells in healthy people across ages. Then a second PCR, running roughly 7 to 12 cycles, was carried out with a sample-barcoded 5' primer and a J-beta primer mix. MiXCR was run by TCRdb on the 5' RACE reads, yielding one entry per CDR3 protein. This table holds 600,000 to 800,000 distinct CDR3 sequences, roughly 20% found once. Sample: blood. Receptors originate from a man in his 70s in good health.

The chain has TRBV5-1 and TRBJ2-3, with 12 bases that match TRBD2. This CDR3 has 17 amino acids. With V trimmed by 4 bases and J by 6 bases, 12 bases remained unmatched. Germline loops: CDR1 SGHRS, CDR2 YFSETQ. The CDR3 DNA reads as TGCGCCAGCAGCCCGGGGACTAGCGGGCCACTTTTGGATACGCAGTATTTT. It specifies CASSPGTSGPLLDTQYF. Full variable domain (remainder filled in from reference TRBV5-1 and TRBJ2-3): KAGVTQTPRYLIKTRGQQVTLSCSPISGHRSVSWYQQTPGQGLQFLFEYFSETQRNKGNFPGRFSGRQFSNSRSEMNVSTLELGDSALYLCASSPGTSGPLLDTQYFGPGTRLTVL.

This clonotype was found a few times. The V call is TRBV20-1, the J call TRBJ2-7; D uncertain. CDR3 length: 11 amino acids. Germline CDR1 DFQATT, CDR2 SNEGSKA (reference sequence). Trimming took off 0 bases at V and 6 bases at J, with 6 bases between the two ends. CDR3 residues: CSAREQAEQYF. In DNA, the CDR3 is TGCAGTGCTAGAGAGCAGGCCGAGCAGTACTTC.

The CDR3 loop is CATSQGTGGYEQYF. The CDR3 bases are TGTGCCACCAGCCAAGGGACAGGGGGCTACGAGCAGTACTTC. The chain has TRBV15 and TRBJ2-7, with 11 bases identical to TRBD1. The CDR3 length is 14 residues. After removal of 5 bases from V and 3 bases from J, the junction contained 3 bases not matched to a gene. Germline V lookup: CDR1 LNHNV, CDR2 YYDKDF (reference sequence). Based on the CDR3 plus reference TRBV15 and TRBJ2-7, the full variable domain is DAMVIQNPRYQVTQFGKPVTLSCSQTLNHNVMYWYQQKSSQAPKLLFHYYDKDFNNEADTPDNFQSRRPNTSFCFLDIRSPGLGDTAMYLCATSQGTGGYEQYFGPGTRLTVT.

In its sample, this clonotype was seen a few times. The chain combines TRBV24-1 with TRBJ2-3, with a tentative D call TRBD1 (5 bases). The germline gives CDR1 KGHDR, CDR2 SFDVKD. There are 15 residues in the CDR3. With 2 bases removed from V and 2 bases from J, the gap between germline ends came to 10 bases. The CDR3 spells CATSDSGQFTDTQYF. The CDR3 DNA sequence: TGTGCCACCAGTGATTCTGGACAATTCACAGATACGCAGTATTTT.

This clonotype was detected a few times. CDR3 bases: TGTGCCAGCAGTTCCTCGGGGGCCAAAAACATTCAGTACTTC. It yields the protein CASSSSGAKNIQYF. The chain recombines TRBV28 with TRBJ2-4; weak D call: TRBD2 (5 bases). The CDR3 contains 14 residues. Trimming removed 4 bases at V and 1 base at J, with 8 bases between. CDR1 is MDHEN and CDR2 is SYDVKM in the germline V gene.

This clonotype was seen only a few times. The CDR3 DNA reads TGCGCCAGCAGCTTACCAGGGGGGGAAGCTTTCTTT. It translates to CASSLPGGEAFF. This chain connects TRBV5-1 to TRBJ1-1, with 7 bases aligning to TRBD1. Germline CDR1 SGHRS, CDR2 YFSETQ. V gave up 2 bases and J gave up 8 bases; unmatched junction bases: 3. The CDR3 is 12 amino acids.

V usage is TRBV5-1 and J usage is TRBJ2-6; the match to TRBD1 covers 10 bases. This CDR3 is built from 18 residues. Germline values: CDR1 SGHRS, CDR2 YFSETQ. After removal of 0 bases from V and 2 bases from J, the junction contained 5 bases not matched to a gene. The CDR3 reads CASSLDGTGAAGANVLTF. DNA of the CDR3: TGCGCCAGCAGCTTGGATGGGACAGGGGCCGCTGGGGCCAACGTCCTGACTTTC.

CDR3 region: CSAIRTGGSGELFF. The CDR3 nucleotides read TGCAGTGCTATTCGGACAGGGGGTTCCGGGGAGCTGTTTTTT. This chain links TRBV20-1 with TRBJ2-2; TRBD1 matches at 10 bases. This CDR3 has 14 residues. Germline-derived CDR1 and CDR2 are DFQATT and SNEGSKA (reference sequence). With 4 bases clipped from V and 6 bases from J, the junction kept 5 bases outside the gene matches.

The J gene is TRBJ2-2, the V gene TRBV12-3 or TRBV12-4, with a weak D call TRBD2 (6 bases). The length of the CDR3 is 16 residues. The ends were cut back, 3 bases at V and 4 bases at J, with 15 bases in the middle. In DNA form, the CDR3 reads TGTGCCAGCAGTTTTTCGGGGACTTTGCCCACCGGGGAGCTGTTTTTT. It is translated as CASSFSGTLPTGELFF.

This clonotype was found a few times. This chain connects TRBV5-6 to TRBJ2-3; 13 nucleotides line up with TRBD2. J was trimmed by 6 bases and V by 0 bases; bases with no gene match: 7. Germline assignment: CDR1 SGHDT and CDR2 YYEEEE. The CDR3 totals 17 residues. The CDR3 loop is CASSLGLAGGLSDTQYF. The CDR3 DNA follows: TGTGCCAGCAGCTTGGGACTAGCGGGAGGTTTGTCGGATACGCAGTATTTT.

There are many counts of this clonotype. V and J are TRBV7-8 and TRBJ2-1, with TRBD2 matching over 7 bases. CDR1 is SGHVS, CDR2 FQNEAQ, per germline. The CDR3 is 18 amino acids. The junction had 11 bases not matched to a gene; V was cut back by 2 bases and J by 1 base. CDR3 sequence (DNA): TGTGCCAGCAGCTTATTTAGACCTAGCGGTGTTTCCTACAATGAGCAGTTCTTC. The encoded protein is CASSLFRPSGVSYNEQFF.

The chain recombines TRBV20-1 with TRBJ2-5; D gene unclear. CDR3 size: 12 residues. The germline V and J ends were trimmed by 3 bases and 3 bases, with 8 bases remaining between them. Germline V gene sequence: CDR1 DFQATT, CDR2 SNEGSKA (reference sequence). CDR3 DNA sequence: TGCAGTGCTAGTTCGCTGAAAGAGACCCAGTACTTC. The encoded protein is CSASSLKETQYF.

CDR3 sequence (DNA): TGTGCCACCACTGGAATCAAGAGCAATCAGCCCCAGCATTTT. Translating gives CATTGIKSNQPQHF. The gene calls are TRBV24-1 and TRBJ1-5; no clear D. This CDR3 is 14 amino acids long. V lost 8 bases and J lost 1, with 11 bases in between. Germline-derived CDR1 and CDR2 are KGHDR and SFDVKD.

Comments on this clonotype: At one of its ends the junction is not consistent with the germline gene, which may arise from a read error. The rearrangement joins TRBV12-3 or TRBV12-4 to TRBJ2-1, with 8 nucleotides matching TRBD1. CDR3 length: 14 residues. The CDR3 loop is CAGRGPGQYNEQFF. The CDR3 bases are TGTGCCGGCAGGGGGCCGGGACAGTACAATGAGCAGTTCTTC.

This clonotype was detected a few times. One junction end does not reproduce the germline sequence, and a read error may be involved. The V gene is TRBV28, the J gene TRBJ1-1, with 8 nucleotides matching TRBD1. The CDR3 has 15 residues. Germline loops: CDR1 MDHEN, CDR2 SYDVKM. CDR3 in amino acids: CTSSSFRGQSTEAFF. In DNA, the CDR3 is TGTACCAGCAGTTCCTTCAGGGGGCAGAGCACTGAAGCTTTCTTT.

The J gene is TRBJ1-1, the V gene TRBV4-2; 10 nucleotides agree with TRBD1. Germline assignment: CDR1 LGHNA and CDR2 YNFKEQ. There are 16 residues in the CDR3. The trim removed 1 base at V and 7 bases at J, leaving 9 bases unmatched. CDR3 amino acids: CASSQVGQGGGLEAFF. In DNA, the CDR3 is TGTGCCAGCAGCCAAGTTGGACAGGGGGGAGGTCTTGAAGCTTTCTTT.

A few counts support this clonotype. Compared with germline, one end of the junction differs, possibly owing to a read error. J is TRBJ2-5 and V is TRBV12-3 or TRBV12-4, with D possibly matching TRBD2 (5 bases). The CDR3 has 14 amino acids. The CDR3 nucleotides are TGTGCCAGCAGTTCCGACGAGGGTTCCAACGAGCAATTCTTC. Amino acids: CASSSDEGSNEQFF.

Regarding this clonotype: A junction end diverges from the germline sequence, so it may reflect a read error. The chain is built from TRBV6-5 and TRBJ2-7, with TRBD2 matching over 10 bases. Germline assignment: CDR1 MNHEY and CDR2 SVGAGI. CDR3 length equals 14 residues. The CDR3 loop is CASRTGLASGEQYF. Written as DNA, the CDR3 is TGTGCTAGCAGGACGGGACTAGCGTCGGGCGAGCAGTACTTC.

Comments on this clonotype: One junction end disagrees with the germline gene, perhaps due to a read error. The rearrangement links TRBV12-3 or TRBV12-4 to TRBJ2-2; perhaps TRBD2 as D (5 bases). The CDR3 has 14 amino acids. As DNA, the CDR3 is TGTGCCAGCAGACCCACAGCGATCACCGGGGAGCTGGTTTTT. Translating it yields CASRPTAITGELVF.

This clonotype was observed at least ten times. V and J are TRBV15 and TRBJ2-3; 8 nucleotides match TRBD2. Germline CDR1 reads LNHNV; CDR2 reads YYDKDF (reference sequence). There are 17 residues in the CDR3. The V segment lost 0 bases and the J segment 3 bases; nucleotides outside the gene matches: 8. The chain's CDR3 is CATSRDRYSGMTDTQYF. In DNA form, the CDR3 reads TGTGCCACCAGCAGAGATAGGTATAGCGGGATGACAGATACGCAGTATTTT.